This entry features one TCR beta chain sequence. Antigen specificity is unknown. The source of the sample is a study of T-cell reconstitution after alpha-beta-depleted transplantation in children. The study's findings and limits: Several hundred expanded graft clones reportedly were the source of alpha-beta T cells about two months after transplant. TCRbeta diversity was high at day 60 in some patients (a result of surviving recipient T cells and thymic progenitors). It was newly produced T cells that mostly accounted for T-cell counts and diversity one year after transplant.

The library targeted TCRbeta and was prepared with unique molecular identifiers. TCRdb passed the PCR reads through MiXCR, listing each CDR3 protein once. The data contain about 200,000 distinct CDR3 sequences, about 7% of them seen just once; the ten biggest clones take up 5% to 6.5%. The TCR comes from a boy aged 2 to 9 with acute lymphoblastic leukemia, due to receive a stem cell transplant. The material sequenced was PBMCs, taken before TCRalphabeta/CD19-depleted stem cell transplant.

DNA for the CDR3: TGTGCCAGCAGCCAGCGTTGGGCAGCGGCTAATGAAAAACTGTTTTTT. Protein sequence: CASSQRWAAANEKLFF. The chain carries TRBV7-9 and TRBJ1-4, with D uncertain. V was trimmed by 5 bases and J by 3 bases, leaving 16 bases between them. The germline V gene encodes CDR1 SEHNR and CDR2 FQNEAQ (reference sequence). The CDR3 sequence is 16 residues long. Supplemented by reference TRBV7-9 and TRBJ1-4, the full variable domain reads DTGVSQNPRHKITKRGQNVTFRCDPISEHNRLYWYRQTLGQGPEFLTYFQNEAQLEKSRLLSDRFSAERPKGSFSTLEIQRTEQGDSAMYLCASSQRWAAANEKLFFGSGTQLSVL.